This section outlines one T cell receptor beta chain sequence together with its context. Its target antigen remains unknown. The input lacks base qualities; no much larger clone sits a single base away. The data stem from a study of blood T cell repertoires in COVID-19 (dated by TCRdb to the early 2020s). Describing the broader study: Collaborator samples came from the United States, Italy and Spain and covered acute and convalescent phases of COVID-19. The material from the prospective study consisted of cDNA or gDNA derived from T cells, B-cell-depleted T cells, or PBMCs. Sample metadata almost always included a de-identified subject ID, COVID-19 status, age in years and sex. The dataset comprised deeply sampled blood TCRbeta repertoires from subjects exposed to, actively infected with, or recovered from COVID-19. Where available, HLA class I and class II types were taken from metadata supplied by the sample provider and were not determined by assay-based typing. The samples were drawn from two sources: the first 160 participants of the ongoing ImmuneRACE study, and 1,200 or so subjects contributed by 6 global collaborators. The repertoires were released in a freely available public database intended as a resource for research on the immune response to SARS-CoV-2. General conclusions and limits of the study: Clinical and demographic metadata were provided uncurated, with the amount varying by source and participant.

The germline V gene supplies CDR1 KGHSH and CDR2 LQKENI. Relative to germline, V is missing 5 bases and J is missing 6 bases, with 5 bases of the junction outside any gene match. The CDR3 measures 16 amino acids from cysteine to phenylalanine. CDR3 DNA only is kept here, 48 bases in frame from base 1. Participants in the prospective study were enrolled through a virtual design, were aged roughly 18 to 100 years, and lived in some 24 United States geographic areas. In the prospective study, cohorts were assigned on the basis of participant-reported clinical history obtained from a screening survey and a study questionnaire. Exposed participants were defined as having been in contact with someone with a PCR-confirmed or clinician-diagnosed COVID-19 case within 2 weeks of study entry. In the prospective study, mobile phlebotomists collected whole blood, serum and a nasopharyngeal or oropharyngeal swab from each participant. Participants in the prospective study had the option to provide additional blood draws and questionnaires over a roughly two-month period. Prospective study blood samples were shipped either frozen or at room temperature before DNA extraction.

TCRbeta CDR3 regions were amplified from genomic DNA by means of the immunoSEQ Assay, a bias-controlled multiplex PCR. Processing in the source paper ran as follows. The number of nucleated cells in each sample was estimated by amplification of reference gene primers within the assay. Sequence reads were collapsed and filtered to measure the absolute abundance of every unique TCRbeta CDR3 rearrangement. Productive Simpson clonality was computed per sample as the square root of Simpson's diversity index over productive rearrangements. TCRdb re-hosts the immuneACCESS table, in-frame sequences only. Its copies lack some clones; in the studies checked, an unresolved V gene accounts for under half of them, and the cause for the rest is not known. V and J calls and clone size follow that table, whereas D and trimming were derived from the DNA. This sample lists 300,000 to 350,000 clones; around nine tenths were detected once. The top ten hold 0.95% to 1.1% of the sample.

Sample: PBMCs or T cells enriched from blood (not recorded which). The TCR originated in a woman in her 30s who had been exposed to COVID-19. Recombination connected TRBV18 to TRBJ2-1, with 15 middle bases fitting TRBD2. DNA sequence: TGTGCCAGCTCATTTCCGGGACTAGCGGGAGGCAATGAGCAGTTCTTC. The translation is CASSFPGLAGGNEQFF.